This entry lists 25 T cell receptor beta chains sequenced from one sample in a study of shared clonotypes between healthy human individuals. The repertoire was sequenced with immunoSEQ multiplex PCR; TCRdb's copy has only in-frame clones and lacks some. The profile shows about 2.1 million clones, roughly 91% of them singletons. As defined, naive CD8 cells were CD45RO-negative and positively selected for CCR7, with terminally differentiated effector memory CD45RA+ cells excluded. Material for sequencing was naive CD8+ T cells from PBMCs. The receptors stem from a man aged 18 to 30 in good health. Some clones in this sample may be carry-over from other donors' samples.

The chain recombines TRBV27 with TRBJ1-2; 7 positions match TRBD1. This CDR3 contains 13 residues. The J segment lost 8 bases and the V segment lost 8 bases, leaving 11 bases of the junction unmatched. Germline V lookup: CDR1 MNHEY, CDR2 SMNVEV (reference sequence). In nucleotides, the CDR3 is TGTGCCAGCTACTCGAGACAGGGTTACGGCTACACCTTC. Its protein product is CASYSRQGYGYTF.

As regards this clone: Germline is not matched at one junction end, which may reflect a read error. This chain joins TRBV15 and TRBJ1-1; a possible D gene is TRBD1 (5 bases). This CDR3 is built from 12 residues. Germline CDR1 is LNHNV and CDR2 is YYDKDF (reference sequence). CDR3 coding DNA: TGTGCCACCAGCAGAGATCAGGGCGACGGGATCTTC. It is translated as CATSRDQGDGIF.

The chain couples TRBV10-3 to TRBJ2-3; no clear D. Germline loops: CDR1 ENHRY, CDR2 SYGVKD. With 3 bases removed from V and 5 bases from J, the gap between germline ends came to 9 bases. The CDR3 is 13 amino acids. DNA for the CDR3: TGTGCCATCAGTGACCCTTTAGGAGATACGCAGTATTTT. Its translation: CAISDPLGDTQYF.

The chain carries TRBV9 and TRBJ1-2; the D is unclear. V lost 3 bases, J lost 8 bases, and 17 bases lay in between. This CDR3 is 14 amino acids long. Germline CDR1 and CDR2: SGDLS and YYNGEE. This CDR3 reads CASSGHSGNWGYTF. The CDR3 region has the DNA TGTGCCAGCAGCGGACACTCGGGAAACTGGGGCTACACCTTC.

In nucleotides, the CDR3 is TGTGCCAGCAGCTTGGGGACAGGGCGGCATACGCAGTATTTT. Its translation is CASSLGTGRHTQYF. The V and J genes are TRBV7-9 and TRBJ2-3, with TRBD1 matching 9 bases. Per the germline V gene, CDR1 is SEHNR and CDR2 is FQNEAQ (reference sequence). This CDR3 has 14 amino acids. Unmatched junction bases numbered 5, after V lost 3 bases and J lost 7 bases.

The V and J genes are TRBV7-9 and TRBJ2-2; 8 positions agree with TRBD1. The germline CDR1 and CDR2 sequences are SEHNR and FQNEAQ (reference sequence). Trimming at V came to 6 bases and at J to 1 base, leaving 4 bases not matched to a gene. This CDR3 contains 15 residues. CDR3 protein: CASRQTGENTGELFF. In DNA form, the CDR3 reads TGTGCCAGCAGGCAGACAGGGGAGAACACCGGGGAGCTGTTTTTT.

The chain couples TRBV5-6 to TRBJ1-2; D gene unclear. Trimming left V 4 bases short and J 5 bases short, with 9 bases between. The CDR3 contains 12 residues. Germline loops: CDR1 SGHDT, CDR2 YYEEEE. The CDR3 DNA reads TGTGCCAGCAGCAGCCGGGAGTATGGCTACACCTTC. As protein: CASSSREYGYTF.

The gene calls are TRBV27 and TRBJ1-5; 11 bases agree with TRBD1. Germline CDR1 and CDR2: MNHEY and SMNVEV (reference sequence). Unmatched junction bases numbered 9, after V lost 5 bases and J lost 6 bases. This CDR3 spans 16 amino acids. This chain's CDR3 is CASSPTTGQGGQPQHF. CDR3 coding DNA: TGTGCCAGCAGTCCAACCACGGGACAGGGGGGTCAGCCCCAGCATTTT.

This sequence joins TRBV15 and TRBJ1-5, with D possibly being TRBD1 (6 bases). V was cut by 0 bases and J by 3 bases, with 9 bases left in between. CDR1 and CDR2 from the germline V gene are LNHNV and YYDKDF (reference sequence). This CDR3 has 15 residues. The CDR3 loop reads CATSREDRINQPQHF. Here the CDR3 DNA reads TGTGCCACCAGCAGAGAGGACAGAATCAATCAGCCCCAGCATTTT.

The chain has TRBV13 and TRBJ2-7; D might be TRBD2 (6 bases). CDR3 size: 12 residues. Looked up from germline, CDR1 is PRHDT and CDR2 is FYEKMQ (reference sequence). Trimming pared 3 bases from V and 6 bases from J, leaving 9 bases between. The CDR3 coding sequence is TGTGCCAGCAGCTTTCCGGGGGTCGAGCAGTACTTC. This encodes CASSFPGVEQYF.

The CDR3 nucleotides are TGTGCCAGCAGCTCCCCGAACGGAAACACCATATATTTT. Translated: CASSSPNGNTIYF. The chain employs TRBV7-8 and TRBJ1-3; D not resolved. Between the trimmed V and J ends, which lost 4 bases and 4 bases, there was a span of 8 bases. CDR1 SGHVS and CDR2 FQNEAQ come from the germline V gene. The CDR3 consists of 13 residues.

The chain uses TRBV27 and TRBJ2-3; 8 bases are shared with TRBD2. This CDR3 comprises 18 residues. Trimming cost V 4 bases and J 0 bases; bases outside gene matches: 12. The germline V gene has CDR1 MNHEY and CDR2 SMNVEV (reference sequence). The CDR3 loop is CASSSREWTSPSTDTQYF. The CDR3 DNA follows: TGTGCCAGCAGTTCAAGAGAATGGACTAGCCCAAGCACAGATACGCAGTATTTT.

This clone was seen a single time. The CDR3 spells CASSLGFGFETQYF. DNA of the CDR3: TGTGCCAGCAGCTTAGGTTTTGGGTTCGAGACCCAGTACTTC. The chain is built from TRBV5-6 and TRBJ2-5; D is ambiguous. V lost 2 bases to trimming and J lost 5 bases, with 13 bases between them. The CDR3 has 14 amino acids. Per the germline V gene, CDR1 is SGHDT and CDR2 is YYEEEE.

The chain employs TRBV28 and TRBJ2-2, with 7 bases aligning to TRBD1. Germline V gene data show CDR1 as MDHEN and CDR2 as SYDVKM. There are 20 residues in the CDR3. V lost 3 bases to trimming and J lost 1 base; unmatched junction nucleotides: 17. The DNA of the CDR3 is TGTGCCAGCAGTTTGAGGGACAGTCCCCCCCTCCATCTGAACACCGGGGAGCTGTTTTTT. Amino acid sequence: CASSLRDSPPLHLNTGELFF.

A note on this clone: Different DNA sequences within this sample yield the same CDR3. The chain combines TRBV6-1 with TRBJ2-7; possible D gene TRBD2, 6 bases. From germline, CDR1 is MNHNS and CDR2 SASEGT. V was trimmed by 2 bases and J by 4 bases, leaving 6 bases between them. CDR3 length equals 12 residues. DNA for the CDR3: TGTGCCAGCAGTGAACGGGGGTACGAGCAGTACTTC. Its translation: CASSERGYEQYF.

The chain combines TRBV2 with TRBJ2-3; 7 bases fit TRBD2. Germline CDR1 reads SNHLY; CDR2 reads FYNNEI. Unmatched junction bases numbered 11, after V lost 7 bases and J lost 4 bases. The length of the CDR3 is 15 residues. The chain's CDR3 is CASTSRGSFADTQYF. CDR3 DNA sequence: TGTGCCAGCACGTCTCGCGGGAGTTTCGCAGATACGCAGTATTTT. Full variable domain (missing parts from reference TRBV2 and TRBJ2-3): EPEVTQTPSHQVTQMGQEVILRCVPISNHLYFYWYRQILGQKVEFLVSFYNNEISEKSEIFDDQFSVERPDGSNFTLKIRSTKLEDSAMYFCASTSRGSFADTQYFGPGTRLTVL.

This chain's CDR3 is CASRTGTGLYEQYF. DNA for the CDR3: TGTGCCAGCAGGACCGGGACAGGGCTCTACGAGCAGTACTTC. J is TRBJ2-7 and V is TRBV6-5; the match to TRBD1 covers 9 bases. Germline V gene lookup returns CDR1 MNHEY and CDR2 SVGAGI. The CDR3 runs 14 residues. V shed 6 bases and J 3 bases; nucleotides not matched to a gene: 6.

The chain has TRBV7-9 and TRBJ2-7, with 10 bases aligning to TRBD2. From germline, CDR1 is SEHNR and CDR2 FQNEAQ (reference sequence). The J segment lost 1 base and the V segment lost 5 bases, leaving 5 bases of the junction unmatched. The CDR3 has 15 residues. The CDR3 here is CASSTASGSSYEQYF. The CDR3 DNA follows: TGTGCCAGCAGCACAGCTAGCGGGAGTTCCTACGAGCAGTACTTC.

The V call is TRBV14, the J call TRBJ1-1, with a possible D match to TRBD1 (5 bases). V dropped 8 bases and J dropped 7 bases, with 14 bases sitting between them. The V gene's germline CDR1 is SGHDN and CDR2 FVKESK. The CDR3 has 12 residues. CDR3 DNA: TGTGCCAGCGCCGACGGGGGAATTGAAGCTTTCTTT. It encodes CASADGGIEAFF.

This chain links TRBV7-2 with TRBJ1-4; TRBD1 aligns across 11 bases. J was trimmed by 8 bases and V by 4 bases; bases with no gene match: 6. CDR3 size: 15 residues. Germline V gives CDR1 SGHTA, CDR2 FQGNSA. This CDR3 reads CASSSRWTGGEKLFF. In DNA form, the CDR3 reads TGTGCCAGCAGCTCGAGATGGACAGGGGGCGAAAAACTGTTTTTT.

The sample holds a few counts of this clone. CDR3 DNA sequence: TGTGCCAGCAGCACGGGGGATAGCAATCAGCCCCAGCATTTT. Its protein is CASSTGDSNQPQHF. V is TRBV5-6 and J is TRBJ1-5, with TRBD1 as a possible D gene (5 bases). Germline loops: CDR1 SGHDT, CDR2 YYEEEE. The ends were cut back, 4 bases at V and 0 bases at J, with 8 bases in the middle. CDR3 length: 14 residues.

This chain links TRBV5-1 with TRBJ2-1; perhaps TRBD2 as D (5 bases). From germline, CDR1 is SGHRS and CDR2 YFSETQ. CDR3 length: 12 amino acids. Between the trimmed V and J ends, which lost 0 bases and 8 bases, there was a span of 6 bases. The CDR3 nucleotides read TGCGCCAGCAGCTTGGGACTACATGAGCAGTTCTTC. As protein: CASSLGLHEQFF.

The chain recombines TRBV19 with TRBJ1-2; D possibly corresponds to TRBD1 (5 bases). The CDR3 consists of 11 residues. Germline V CDR1 and CDR2: LNHDA, SQIVND (reference sequence). With 7 bases removed from V and 6 bases from J, the gap between germline ends came to 9 bases. CDR3 loop: CASIGADGYTF. CDR3 coding DNA: TGTGCCAGTATAGGGGCTGATGGCTACACCTTC.

The chain links TRBV21-1 to TRBJ2-7. TRBV21-1 is noted as a pseudogene. The CDR3 totals 15 residues. This chain's CDR3 is CASRDVEGGPYEQYF. The CDR3 coding sequence is TGTGCCAGCAGGGATGTTGAGGGGGGACCCTACGAGCAGTACTTC.

The rearrangement links TRBV7-6 to TRBJ1-4, with D hard to call. The CDR3 has 15 residues. CDR1 SGHVS and CDR2 FNYEAQ come from the germline V gene. Trimming stripped 2 bases from V and 7 bases from J, with 14 bases between. CDR3 nucleotide sequence: TGTGCCAGCAGCTTATCGCCTTTAACGTCTGAAAAACTGTTTTTT. It encodes CASSLSPLTSEKLFF.